This record concerns one T cell receptor (beta chain) sequence. What it binds is not known. CDR3 length equals 12 residues. Trimming took 6 bases from V and 4 from J, leaving 10 bases between them. The germline V gene has CDR1 ENHRY and CDR2 SYGVKD. Use of 60 Vbeta and 13 Jbeta primers characterized the PCR. Sequencing was performed with immunoSEQ multiplex PCR; in TCRdb, only in-frame clones are kept and a portion is missing. The sample gives approximately 140,000 clones, around 90% of which show up once; roughly 0.5% is in the top ten. This sample was taken from a study of cytomegalovirus exposure and HLA in healthy donors. Study-level results: In a later analysis, the majority of CMV-associated beta chains seemingly showed HLA restriction. Trimming of TCR beta V- and J-genes showed a link, identified in a later analysis, to a missense DCLRE1C variant. The majority of TCR sequences were rare, yet some public TCRs appeared in many donors.

The sequenced sample consisted of PBMCs. The chain has TRBV10-3 and TRBJ2-7; perhaps TRBD1 as D (6 bases). The receptor was derived from a middle-aged woman in good health and CMV-seronegative. This CDR3 reads CAIRTGNYEQYF. CDR3 nucleotide sequence: TGTGCCATCAGGACAGGAAATTACGAGCAGTACTTC.